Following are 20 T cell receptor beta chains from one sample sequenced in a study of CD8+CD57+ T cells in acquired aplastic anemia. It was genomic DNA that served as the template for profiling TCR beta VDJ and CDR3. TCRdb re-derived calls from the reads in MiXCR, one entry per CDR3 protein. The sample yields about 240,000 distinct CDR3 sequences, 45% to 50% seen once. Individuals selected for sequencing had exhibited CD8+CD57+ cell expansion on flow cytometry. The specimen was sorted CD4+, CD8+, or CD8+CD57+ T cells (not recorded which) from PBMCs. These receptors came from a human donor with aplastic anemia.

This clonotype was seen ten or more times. This CDR3 is CASSLPGGTSSYEQYF. Written as DNA, the CDR3 is TGTGCCAGCAGCTTACCGGGCGGGACTAGTTCCTACGAGCAGTACTTC. The V and J genes are TRBV7-9 and TRBJ2-7, with TRBD2 identical over 8 bases. V shed 2 bases, J shed 1 base, and the junction held 7 bases outside the gene matches. Germline-derived CDR1 and CDR2 are SEHNR and FQNEAQ (reference sequence). The CDR3 spans 16 residues.

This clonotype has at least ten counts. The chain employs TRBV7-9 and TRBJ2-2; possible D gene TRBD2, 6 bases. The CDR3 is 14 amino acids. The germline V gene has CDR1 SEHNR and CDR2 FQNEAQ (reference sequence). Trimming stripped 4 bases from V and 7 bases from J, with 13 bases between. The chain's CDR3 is CASSSPRGIGELFF. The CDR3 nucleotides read TGTGCCAGCAGCTCCCCCCGGGGGATCGGGGAGCTGTTTTTT.

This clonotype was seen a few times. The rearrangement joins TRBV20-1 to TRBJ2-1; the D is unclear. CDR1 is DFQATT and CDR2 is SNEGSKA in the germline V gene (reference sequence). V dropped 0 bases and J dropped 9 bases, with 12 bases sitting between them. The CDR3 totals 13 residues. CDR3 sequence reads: CSARDLLWGEQFF. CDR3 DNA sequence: TGCAGTGCTAGAGATCTTCTCTGGGGTGAGCAGTTCTTC.

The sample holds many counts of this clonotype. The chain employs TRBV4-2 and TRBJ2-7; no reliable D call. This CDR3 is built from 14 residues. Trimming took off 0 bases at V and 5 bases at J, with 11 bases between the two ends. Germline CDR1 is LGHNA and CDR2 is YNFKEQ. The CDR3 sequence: CASSQDDPLDEQYF. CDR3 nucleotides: TGTGCCAGCAGCCAAGATGACCCGCTAGACGAGCAGTACTTC.

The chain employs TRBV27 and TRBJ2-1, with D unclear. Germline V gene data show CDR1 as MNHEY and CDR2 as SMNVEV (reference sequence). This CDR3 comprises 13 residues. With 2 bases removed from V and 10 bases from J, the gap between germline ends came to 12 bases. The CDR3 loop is CASSLRLAREQFF. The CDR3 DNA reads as TGTGCCAGCAGTTTACGCTTAGCTCGCGAGCAGTTCTTC.

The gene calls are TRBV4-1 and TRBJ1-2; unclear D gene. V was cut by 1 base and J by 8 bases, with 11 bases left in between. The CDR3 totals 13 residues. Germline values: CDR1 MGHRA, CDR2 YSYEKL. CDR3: CASSQVPNGGYTF. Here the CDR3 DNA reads TGCGCCAGCAGCCAAGTTCCCAACGGAGGCTACACCTTC.

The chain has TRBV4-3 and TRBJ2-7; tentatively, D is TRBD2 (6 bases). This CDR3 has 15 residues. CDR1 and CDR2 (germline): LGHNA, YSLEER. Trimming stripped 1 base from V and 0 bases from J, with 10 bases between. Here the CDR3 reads CASSQVAGISYEQYF. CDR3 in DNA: TGCGCCAGCAGCCAAGTGGCGGGGATCTCCTACGAGCAGTACTTC.

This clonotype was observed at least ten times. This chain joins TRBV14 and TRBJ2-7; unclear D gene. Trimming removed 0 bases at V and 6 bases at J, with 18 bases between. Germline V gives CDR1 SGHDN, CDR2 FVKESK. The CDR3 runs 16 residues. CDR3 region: CASSQDQRAWGLEQYF. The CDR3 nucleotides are TGTGCCAGCAGCCAAGATCAAAGGGCGTGGGGTCTCGAGCAGTACTTC.

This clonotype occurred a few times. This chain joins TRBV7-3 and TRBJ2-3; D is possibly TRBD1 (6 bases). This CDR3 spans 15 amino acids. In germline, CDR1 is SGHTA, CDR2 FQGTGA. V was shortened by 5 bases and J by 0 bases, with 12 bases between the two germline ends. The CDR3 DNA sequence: TGTGCCAGCAGCCCGTCAGGGGCCAGCACAGATACGCAGTATTTT. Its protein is CASSPSGASTDTQYF.

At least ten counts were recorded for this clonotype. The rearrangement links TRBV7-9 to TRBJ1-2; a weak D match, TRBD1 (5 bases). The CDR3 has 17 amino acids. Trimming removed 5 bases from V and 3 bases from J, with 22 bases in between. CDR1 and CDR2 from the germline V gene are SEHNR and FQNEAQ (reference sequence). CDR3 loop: CASSTRQIRSPDYGYTF. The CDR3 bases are TGTGCCAGCAGCACCAGACAGATTCGTTCCCCCGACTATGGCTACACCTTC.

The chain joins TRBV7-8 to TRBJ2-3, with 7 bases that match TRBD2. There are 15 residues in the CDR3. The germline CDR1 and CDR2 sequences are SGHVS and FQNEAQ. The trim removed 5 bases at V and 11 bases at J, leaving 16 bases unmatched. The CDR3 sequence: CASSLPGGTTDEQYF. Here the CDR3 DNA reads TGTGCCAGCAGCCTTCCCGGGGGGACGACCGATGAGCAGTATTTT.

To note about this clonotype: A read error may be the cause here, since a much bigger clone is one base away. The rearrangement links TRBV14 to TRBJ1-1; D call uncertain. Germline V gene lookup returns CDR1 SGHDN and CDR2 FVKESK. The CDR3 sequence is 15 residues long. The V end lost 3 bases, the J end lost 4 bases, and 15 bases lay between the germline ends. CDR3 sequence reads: CASSHHPVEVTEAFF. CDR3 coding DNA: TGTGCCAGCAGCCATCACCCTGTGGAGGTCACTGAAGCTTTCTTT.

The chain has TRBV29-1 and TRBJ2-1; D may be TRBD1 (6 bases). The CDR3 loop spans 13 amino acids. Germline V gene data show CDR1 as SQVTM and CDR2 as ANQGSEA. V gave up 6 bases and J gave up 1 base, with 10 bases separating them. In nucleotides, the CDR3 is TGCAGCGTCAAAGGACAGTCCTACAATGAGCAGTTCTTC. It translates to CSVKGQSYNEQFF.

The CDR3 loop reads CASSMGGQPQHF. The CDR3 DNA reads TGTGCCAGCAGCATGGGGGGTCAGCCCCAGCATTTT. The V call is TRBV5-6, the J call TRBJ1-5, with D possibly being TRBD1 (5 bases). Trimming cost V 4 bases and J 6 bases, with 8 bases left between them. This CDR3 spans 12 amino acids. The germline CDR1 and CDR2 sequences are SGHDT and YYEEEE. The full variable domain, rest sourced from reference TRBV5-6 and TRBJ1-5, is DAGVTQSPTHLIKTRGQQVTLRCSPKSGHDTVSWYQQALGQGPQFIFQYYEEEERQRGNFPDRFSGHQFPNYSSELNVNALLLGDSALYLCASSMGGQPQHFGDGTRLSIL.

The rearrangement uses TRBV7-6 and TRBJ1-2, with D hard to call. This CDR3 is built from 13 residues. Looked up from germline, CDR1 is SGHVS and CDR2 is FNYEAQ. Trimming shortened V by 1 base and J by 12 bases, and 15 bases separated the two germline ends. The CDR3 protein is CASSLGSPGSDTF. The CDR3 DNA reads TGTGCCAGCAGCTTAGGGAGCCCAGGTAGCGACACCTTC.

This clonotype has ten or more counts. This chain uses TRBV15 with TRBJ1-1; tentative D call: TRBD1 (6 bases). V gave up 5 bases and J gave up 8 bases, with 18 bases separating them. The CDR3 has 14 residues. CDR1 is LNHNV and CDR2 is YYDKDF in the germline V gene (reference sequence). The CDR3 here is CATSFSADSTEAFF. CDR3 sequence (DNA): TGTGCCACCAGCTTTTCCGCGGACAGTACCGAAGCTTTCTTT.

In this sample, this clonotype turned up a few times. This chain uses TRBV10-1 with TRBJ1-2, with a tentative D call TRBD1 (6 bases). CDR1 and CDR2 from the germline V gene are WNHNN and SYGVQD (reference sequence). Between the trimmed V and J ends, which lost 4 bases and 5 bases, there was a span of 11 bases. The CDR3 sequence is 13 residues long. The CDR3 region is CASSGRTAYGYTF. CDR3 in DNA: TGCGCCAGCAGTGGGCGGACAGCGTATGGCTACACCTTC.

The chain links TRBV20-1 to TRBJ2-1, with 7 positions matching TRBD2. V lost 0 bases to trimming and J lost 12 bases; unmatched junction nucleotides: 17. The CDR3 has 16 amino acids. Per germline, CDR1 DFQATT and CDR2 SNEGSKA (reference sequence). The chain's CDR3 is CSARDHLAVRTDTQFF. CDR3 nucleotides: TGCAGTGCTAGAGATCACCTAGCGGTACGCACAGATACGCAGTTCTTC.

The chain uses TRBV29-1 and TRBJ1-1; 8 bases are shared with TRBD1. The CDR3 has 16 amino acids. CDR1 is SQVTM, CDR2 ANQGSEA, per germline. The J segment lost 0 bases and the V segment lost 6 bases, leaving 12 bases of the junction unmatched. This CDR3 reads CSVPQNQGAVNTEAFF. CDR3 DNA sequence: TGCAGCGTGCCTCAAAACCAGGGGGCTGTGAACACTGAAGCTTTCTTT.

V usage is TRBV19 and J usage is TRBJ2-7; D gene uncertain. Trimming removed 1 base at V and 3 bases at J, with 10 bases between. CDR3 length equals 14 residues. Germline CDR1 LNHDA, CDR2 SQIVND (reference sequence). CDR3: CASSIGLKGYEQYF. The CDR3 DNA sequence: TGTGCCAGTAGTATAGGCCTCAAGGGCTACGAGCAGTACTTC.